This is a list of T cell receptor beta chains from one sample in a study of blood T cell repertoires in COVID-19. This table comes from immunoSEQ multiplex PCR, and its TCRdb copy is limited to in-frame clones, with some not included. Of 190,000 or so clones in the sample, 70% to 90% were seen once. Sequencing used PBMCs or T cells enriched from blood (not recorded which). The receptor source for this set is a woman in her twenties or thirties who had been exposed to COVID-19. Each CDR3 is given with its conserved first and last residue. The D gene is left open where the match is weak.

>NA|TRBJ2-7|TRBV11-2
CASSLDLADEQYF
TGTGCCAGCAGCTTAGATCTGGCAGACGAGCAGTACTTC
>NA|TRBJ2-3|TRBV30
CAWRSRGNLPDTQYF
TGTGCCTGGCGGAGTAGGGGGAATTTGCCCGATACGCAGTATTTT
>TRBD1|TRBJ1-1|TRBV27
CASSAQRQGLTMMNTEAFF
TGTGCCAGCAGTGCTCAGCGACAGGGGCTAACCATGATGAACACTGAAGCTTTCTTT
>NA|TRBJ1-3|TRBV6-1
CASSEIMGHEFGNTIYF
TGTGCCAGCAGTGAGATCATGGGACACGAATTCGGAAACACCATATATTTT
>NA|TRBJ2-7|TRBV19
CVPSRKASSYEQYF
TGTGTCCCCTCGCGGAAGGCCAGCTCCTACGAGCAGTACTTC
>NA|TRBJ2-3|TRBV9
CASSRGAGTLDTQYF
TGTGCCAGCAGCCGGGGGGCAGGGACCTTGGATACGCAGTATTTT
>TRBD1|TRBJ1-6|TRBV12-5
CASGLNSAAGGLNSPLHF
TGTGCTAGTGGTTTGAATAGTGCGGCAGGGGGCCTAAATTCACCCCTCCACTTT
>TRBD1|TRBJ1-2|TRBV9
CASSAQYRGNYGYTF
TGTGCCAGCAGCGCGCAGTACAGGGGGAACTATGGCTACACCTTC
>NA|TRBJ2-7|TRBV12-3/TRBV12-4
CASSFLGPYEQYF
TGTGCCAGCAGTTTCCTGGGGCCCTACGAGCAGTACTTC
>TRBD1|TRBJ1-6|TRBV12-3/TRBV12-4
CASSRTGDSPLHF
TGTGCCAGCAGCAGAACAGGGGACTCACCCCTCCACTTT
>TRBD1|TRBJ1-4|TRBV20-1
CSASRDREPNEKLFF
TGCAGTGCTAGTCGAGACAGGGAGCCAAATGAAAAACTGTTTTTT